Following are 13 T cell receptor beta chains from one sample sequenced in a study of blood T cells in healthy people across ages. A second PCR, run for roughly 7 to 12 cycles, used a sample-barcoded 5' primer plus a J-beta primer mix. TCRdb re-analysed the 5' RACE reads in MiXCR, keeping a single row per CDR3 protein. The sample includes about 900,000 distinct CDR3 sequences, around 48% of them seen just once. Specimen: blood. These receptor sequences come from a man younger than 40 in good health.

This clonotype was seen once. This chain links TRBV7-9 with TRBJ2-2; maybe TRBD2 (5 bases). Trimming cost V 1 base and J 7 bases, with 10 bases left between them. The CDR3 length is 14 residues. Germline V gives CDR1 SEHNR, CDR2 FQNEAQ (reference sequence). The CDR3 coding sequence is TGTGCCAGCAGCTTAGGTAGCGAAATCGGGGAGCTGTTTTTT. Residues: CASSLGSEIGELFF.

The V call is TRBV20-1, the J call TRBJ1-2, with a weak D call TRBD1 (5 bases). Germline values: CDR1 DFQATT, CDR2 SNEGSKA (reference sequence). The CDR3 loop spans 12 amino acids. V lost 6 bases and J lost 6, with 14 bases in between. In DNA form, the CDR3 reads TGCAGTGCCCCCCAGGCGGGGGATGGCTACACCTTC. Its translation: CSAPQAGDGYTF.

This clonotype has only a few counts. This CDR3 reads CASSSRLAGGLSEQFF. CDR3 coding DNA: TGTGCCAGCAGCTCCCGACTAGCGGGGGGGCTAAGTGAGCAGTTCTTC. The rearrangement links TRBV7-2 to TRBJ2-1, with TRBD2 matching 14 bases. Looked up from germline, CDR1 is SGHTA and CDR2 is FQGNSA. V lost 4 bases to trimming and J lost 9 bases; unmatched junction nucleotides: 8. The length of the CDR3 is 16 residues.

CDR3 DNA sequence: TGCGCCACCCAACCTACGGGGGCAGGAGAGACCCAGTACTTC. As protein: CATQPTGAGETQYF. This rearrangement joins TRBV5-1 to TRBJ2-7; TRBD1 or TRBD2 may be the D gene (6 bases each). With the DNA end fitting TRBJ2-5 better, the J assignment may be wrong. The CDR3 runs 14 residues. The germline CDR1 and CDR2 sequences are SGHRS and YFSETQ.

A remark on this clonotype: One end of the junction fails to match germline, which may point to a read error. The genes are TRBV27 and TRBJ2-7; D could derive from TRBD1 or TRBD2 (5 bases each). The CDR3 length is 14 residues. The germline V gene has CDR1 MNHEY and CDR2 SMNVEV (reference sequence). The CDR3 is CASSLSGTSYAQYF. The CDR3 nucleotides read TGTGCCAGCAGTTTATCAGGGACCTCCTACGCGCAGTACTTC.

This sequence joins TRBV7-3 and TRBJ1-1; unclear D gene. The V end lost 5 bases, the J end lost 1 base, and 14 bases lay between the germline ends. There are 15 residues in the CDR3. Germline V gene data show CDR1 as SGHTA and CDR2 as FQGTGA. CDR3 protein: CASSLHVLGNTEAFF. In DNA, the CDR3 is TGTGCCAGCAGCCTCCACGTTCTGGGGAACACTGAAGCTTTCTTT.

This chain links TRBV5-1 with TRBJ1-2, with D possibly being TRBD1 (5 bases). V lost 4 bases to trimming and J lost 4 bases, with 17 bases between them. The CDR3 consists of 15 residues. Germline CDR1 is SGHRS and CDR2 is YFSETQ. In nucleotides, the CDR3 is TGCGCCAGCAGCGCCGGGACCGACATCGCCTATGGCTACACCTTC. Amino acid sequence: CASSAGTDIAYGYTF. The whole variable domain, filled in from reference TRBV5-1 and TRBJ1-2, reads KAGVTQTPRYLIKTRGQQVTLSCSPISGHRSVSWYQQTPGQGLQFLFEYFSETQRNKGNFPGRFSGRQFSNSRSEMNVSTLELGDSALYLCASSAGTDIAYGYTFGSGTRLTVV.

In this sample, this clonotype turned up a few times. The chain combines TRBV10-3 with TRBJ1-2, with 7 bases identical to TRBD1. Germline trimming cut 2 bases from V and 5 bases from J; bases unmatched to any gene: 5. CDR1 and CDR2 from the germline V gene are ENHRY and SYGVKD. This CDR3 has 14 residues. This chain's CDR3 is CAISETGEGYGYTF. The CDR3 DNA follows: TGTGCCATCAGTGAGACAGGGGAAGGGTATGGCTACACCTTC.

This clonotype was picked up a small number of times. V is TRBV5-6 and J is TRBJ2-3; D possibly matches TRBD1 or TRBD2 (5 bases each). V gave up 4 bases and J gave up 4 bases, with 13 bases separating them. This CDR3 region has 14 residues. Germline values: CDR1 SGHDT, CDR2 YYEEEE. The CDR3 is CASSADWGSDTQYF. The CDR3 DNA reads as TGTGCCAGCAGCGCCGATTGGGGGTCAGATACGCAGTATTTT.

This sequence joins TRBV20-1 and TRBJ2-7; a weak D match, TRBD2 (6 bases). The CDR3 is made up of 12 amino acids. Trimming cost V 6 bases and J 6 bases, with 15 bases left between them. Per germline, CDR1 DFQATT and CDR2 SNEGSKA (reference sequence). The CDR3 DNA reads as TGCAGTGCCCTGGAGGGAGGAATCGAGCAGTACTTC. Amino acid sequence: CSALEGGIEQYF.

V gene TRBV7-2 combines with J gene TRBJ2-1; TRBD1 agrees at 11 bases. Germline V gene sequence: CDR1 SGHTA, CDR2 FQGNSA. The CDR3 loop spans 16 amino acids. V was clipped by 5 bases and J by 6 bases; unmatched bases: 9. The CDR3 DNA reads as TGTGCCAGCAGCCAATGGACAGGGGGCGCGGGCAATGAGCAGTTCTTC. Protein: CASSQWTGGAGNEQFF.

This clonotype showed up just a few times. The CDR3 coding sequence is TGTGCCAGCAGCTTTCAGCCGGGCCACAATGAGCAGTTCTTC. Translated: CASSFQPGHNEQFF. V is TRBV7-3 and J is TRBJ2-1; the D is unclear. The CDR3 is made up of 14 amino acids. V was cut by 3 bases and J by 5 bases, with 11 bases left in between. From germline, CDR1 is SGHTA and CDR2 FQGTGA.

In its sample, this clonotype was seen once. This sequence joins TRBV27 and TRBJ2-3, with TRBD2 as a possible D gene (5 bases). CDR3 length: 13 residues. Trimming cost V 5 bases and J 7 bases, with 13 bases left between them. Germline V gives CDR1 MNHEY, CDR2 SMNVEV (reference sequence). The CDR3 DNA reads TGTGCCAGCAGTAGACTAAACTCCTATACGCAGTATTTT. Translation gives CASSRLNSYTQYF.